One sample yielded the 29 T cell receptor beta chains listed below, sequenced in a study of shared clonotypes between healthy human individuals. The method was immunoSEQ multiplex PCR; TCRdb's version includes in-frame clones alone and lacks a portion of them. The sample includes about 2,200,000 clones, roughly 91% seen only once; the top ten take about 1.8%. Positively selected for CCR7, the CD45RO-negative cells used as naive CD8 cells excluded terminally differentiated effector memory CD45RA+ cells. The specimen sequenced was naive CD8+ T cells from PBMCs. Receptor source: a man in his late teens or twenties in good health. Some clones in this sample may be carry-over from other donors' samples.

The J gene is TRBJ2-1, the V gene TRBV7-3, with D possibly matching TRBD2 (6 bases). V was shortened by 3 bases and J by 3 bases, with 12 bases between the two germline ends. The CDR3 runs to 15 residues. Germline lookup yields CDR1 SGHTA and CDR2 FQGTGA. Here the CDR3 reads CASSLLGGVYNEQFF. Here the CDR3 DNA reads TGTGCCAGCAGCTTGTTAGGCGGGGTCTACAATGAGCAGTTCTTC.

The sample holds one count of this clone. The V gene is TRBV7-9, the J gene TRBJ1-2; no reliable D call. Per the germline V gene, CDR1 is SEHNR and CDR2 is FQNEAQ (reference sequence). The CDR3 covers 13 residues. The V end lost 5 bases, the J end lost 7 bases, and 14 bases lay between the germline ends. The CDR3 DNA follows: TGTGCCAGCAGCCCGCGTGGGGTTGCTGGCTACACCTTC. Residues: CASSPRGVAGYTF.

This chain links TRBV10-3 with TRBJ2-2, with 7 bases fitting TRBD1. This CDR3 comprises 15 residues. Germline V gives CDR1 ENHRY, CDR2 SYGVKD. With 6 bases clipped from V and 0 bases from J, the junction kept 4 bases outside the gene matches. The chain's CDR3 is CAIRTGTANTGELFF. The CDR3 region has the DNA TGTGCCATCAGGACCGGGACAGCGAACACCGGGGAGCTGTTTTTT.

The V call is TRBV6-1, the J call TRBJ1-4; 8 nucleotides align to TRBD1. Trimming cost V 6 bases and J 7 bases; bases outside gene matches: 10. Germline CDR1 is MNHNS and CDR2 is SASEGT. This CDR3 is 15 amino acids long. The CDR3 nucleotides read TGTGCCAGCAGAGACCCCAGGGGGCGAGTTGAAAAACTGTTTTTT. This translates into CASRDPRGRVEKLFF.

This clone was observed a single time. The CDR3 nucleotides read TGTGCCAGCAGTTACCTTGGGGAGGGGCAGTTCTTC. Translated, it gives CASSYLGEGQFF. This rearrangement joins TRBV6-6 to TRBJ2-1; 7 positions match TRBD2. Germline-derived CDR1 and CDR2 are MNHNY and SVGAGI (reference sequence). The CDR3 is made up of 12 amino acids. V shed 2 bases, J shed 12 bases, and the junction held 4 bases outside the gene matches.

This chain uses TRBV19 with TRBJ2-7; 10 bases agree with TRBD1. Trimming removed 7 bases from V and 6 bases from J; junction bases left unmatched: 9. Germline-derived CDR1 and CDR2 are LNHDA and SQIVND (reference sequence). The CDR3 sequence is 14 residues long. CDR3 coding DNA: TGTGCCAGTAATGCCGGGACAGGGGATCGCGAGCAGTACTTC. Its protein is CASNAGTGDREQYF.

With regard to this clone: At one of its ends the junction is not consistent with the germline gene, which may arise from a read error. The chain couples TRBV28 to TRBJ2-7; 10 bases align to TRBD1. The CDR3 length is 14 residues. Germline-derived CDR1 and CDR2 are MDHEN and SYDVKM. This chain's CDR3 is CATSRGTGVYEQYF. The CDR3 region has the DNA TGTGCCACCAGTCGGGGGACAGGGGTTTACGAGCAGTACTTC.

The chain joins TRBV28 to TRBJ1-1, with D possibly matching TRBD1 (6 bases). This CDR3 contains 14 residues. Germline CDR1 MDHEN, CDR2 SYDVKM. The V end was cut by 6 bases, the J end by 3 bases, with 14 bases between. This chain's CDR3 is CASRSRAGDTEAFF. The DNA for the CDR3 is TGTGCCAGCAGGTCCCGCGCAGGGGACACTGAAGCTTTCTTT.

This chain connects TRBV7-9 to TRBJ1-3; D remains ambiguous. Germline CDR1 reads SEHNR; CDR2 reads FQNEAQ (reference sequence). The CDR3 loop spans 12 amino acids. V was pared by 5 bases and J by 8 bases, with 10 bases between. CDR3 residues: CASSTGPHTIYF. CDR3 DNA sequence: TGTGCCAGCAGCACCGGACCTCACACCATATATTTT.

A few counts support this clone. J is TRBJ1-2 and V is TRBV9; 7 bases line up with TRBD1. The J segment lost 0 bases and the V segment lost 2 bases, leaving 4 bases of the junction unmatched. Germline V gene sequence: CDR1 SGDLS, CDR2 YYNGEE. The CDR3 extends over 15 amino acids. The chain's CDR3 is CASSVGQATNYGYTF. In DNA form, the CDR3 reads TGTGCCAGCAGCGTTGGACAGGCCACTAACTATGGCTACACCTTC. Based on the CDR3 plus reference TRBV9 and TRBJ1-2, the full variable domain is DSGVTQTPKHLITATGQRVTLRCSPRSGDLSVYWYQQSLDQGLQFLIQYYNGEERAKGNILERFSAQQFPDLHSELNLSSLELGDSALYFCASSVGQATNYGYTFGSGTRLTVV.

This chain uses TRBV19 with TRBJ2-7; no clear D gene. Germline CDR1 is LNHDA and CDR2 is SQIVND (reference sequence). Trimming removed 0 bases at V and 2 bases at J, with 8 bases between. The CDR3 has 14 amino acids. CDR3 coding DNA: TGTGCCAGTAGTATAGATGCCGAGACCTACGAGCAGTACTTC. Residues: CASSIDAETYEQYF.

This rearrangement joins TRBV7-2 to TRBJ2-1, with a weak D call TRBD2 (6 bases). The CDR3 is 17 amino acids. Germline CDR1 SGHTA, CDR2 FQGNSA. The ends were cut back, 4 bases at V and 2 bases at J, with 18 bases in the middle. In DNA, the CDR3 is TGTGCCAGCAGCTCCCGTGAGGGGCGGGGACCCTACAATGAGCAGTTCTTC. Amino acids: CASSSREGRGPYNEQFF.

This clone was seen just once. In DNA form, the CDR3 reads TGCGCCAGCAGCCAAGATGCGGCAGGGTTAATTCAGCCCCAGCATTTT. This gives the protein CASSQDAAGLIQPQHF. The V gene is TRBV4-3, the J gene TRBJ1-5; tentative D call: TRBD1 (5 bases). The CDR3 is 16 residues long. Germline CDR1 is LGHNA and CDR2 is YSLEER. Trimming cost V 0 bases and J 6 bases, with 15 bases left between them.

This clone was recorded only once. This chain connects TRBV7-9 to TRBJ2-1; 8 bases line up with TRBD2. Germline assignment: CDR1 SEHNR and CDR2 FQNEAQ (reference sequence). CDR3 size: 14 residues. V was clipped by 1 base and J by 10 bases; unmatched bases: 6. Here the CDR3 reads CASSLDSGVREQFF. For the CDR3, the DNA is TGTGCCAGCAGCTTAGATAGCGGGGTCAGGGAGCAGTTCTTC.

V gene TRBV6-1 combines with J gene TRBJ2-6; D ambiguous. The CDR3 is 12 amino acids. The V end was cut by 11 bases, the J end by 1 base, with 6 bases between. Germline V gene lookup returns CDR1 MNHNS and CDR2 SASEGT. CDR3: CALRSGANVLTF. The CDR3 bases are TGTGCCTTGCGGTCTGGGGCCAACGTCCTGACTTTC.

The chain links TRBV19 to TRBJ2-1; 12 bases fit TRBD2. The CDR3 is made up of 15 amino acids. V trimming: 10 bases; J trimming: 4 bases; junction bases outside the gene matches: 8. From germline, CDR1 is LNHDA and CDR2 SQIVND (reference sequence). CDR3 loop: CATNAGLAGYNEQFF. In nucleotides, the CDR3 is TGTGCCACCAACGCCGGACTAGCGGGGTACAATGAGCAGTTCTTC.

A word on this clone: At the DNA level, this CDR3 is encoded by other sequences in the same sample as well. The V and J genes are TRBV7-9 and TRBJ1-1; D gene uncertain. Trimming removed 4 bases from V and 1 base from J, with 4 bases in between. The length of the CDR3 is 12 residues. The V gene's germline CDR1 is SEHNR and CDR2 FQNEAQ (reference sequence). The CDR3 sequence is CASSWGNTEAFF. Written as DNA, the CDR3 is TGTGCCAGCAGCTGGGGGAACACTGAAGCTTTCTTT.

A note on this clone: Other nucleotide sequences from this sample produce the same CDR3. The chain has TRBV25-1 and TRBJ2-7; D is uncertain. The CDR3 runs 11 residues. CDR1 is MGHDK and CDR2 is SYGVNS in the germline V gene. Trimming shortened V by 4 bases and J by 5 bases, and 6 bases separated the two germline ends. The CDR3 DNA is TGTGCCAGCAGTGTGGGTAACGAGCAGTACTTC. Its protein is CASSVGNEQYF.

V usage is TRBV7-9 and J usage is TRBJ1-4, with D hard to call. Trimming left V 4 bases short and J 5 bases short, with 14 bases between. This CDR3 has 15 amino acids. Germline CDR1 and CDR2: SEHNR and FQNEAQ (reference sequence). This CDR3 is CASSSRWGGNEKLFF. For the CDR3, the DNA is TGTGCCAGCAGCTCACGGTGGGGAGGGAATGAAAAACTGTTTTTT.

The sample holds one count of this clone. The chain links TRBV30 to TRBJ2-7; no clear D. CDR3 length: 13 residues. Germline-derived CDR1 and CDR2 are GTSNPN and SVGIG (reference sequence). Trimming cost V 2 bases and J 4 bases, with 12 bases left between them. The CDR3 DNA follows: TGTGCCTGGAGTTCAGGCCATGGTTACGAGCAGTACTTC. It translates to CAWSSGHGYEQYF.

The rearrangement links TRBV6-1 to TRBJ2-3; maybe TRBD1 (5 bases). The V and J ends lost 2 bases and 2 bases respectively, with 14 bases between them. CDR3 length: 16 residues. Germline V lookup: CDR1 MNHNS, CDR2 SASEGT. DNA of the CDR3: TGTGCCAGCAGTGAAATCCGGGCTGGGGCCACAGATACGCAGTATTTT. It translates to CASSEIRAGATDTQYF.

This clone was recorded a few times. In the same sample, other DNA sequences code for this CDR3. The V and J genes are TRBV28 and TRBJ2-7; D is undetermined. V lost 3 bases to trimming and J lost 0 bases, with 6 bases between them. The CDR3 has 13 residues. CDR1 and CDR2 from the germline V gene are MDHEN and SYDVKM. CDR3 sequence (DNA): TGTGCCAGCAGTTTGGGCAGCTCCTACGAGCAGTACTTC. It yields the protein CASSLGSSYEQYF.

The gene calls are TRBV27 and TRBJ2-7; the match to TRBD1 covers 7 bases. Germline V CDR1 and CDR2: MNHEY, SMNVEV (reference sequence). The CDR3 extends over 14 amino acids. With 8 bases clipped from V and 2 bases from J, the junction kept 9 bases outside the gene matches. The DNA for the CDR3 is TGTGCCAGCGGGGGTCGACAGGGCGCCTACGAGCAGTACTTC. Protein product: CASGGRQGAYEQYF.

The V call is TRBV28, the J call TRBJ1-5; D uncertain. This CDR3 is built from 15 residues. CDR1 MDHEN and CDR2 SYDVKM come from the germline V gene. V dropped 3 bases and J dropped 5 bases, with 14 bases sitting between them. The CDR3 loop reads CASSFFGEGYQPQHF. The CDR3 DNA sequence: TGTGCCAGCAGTTTCTTTGGGGAAGGGTATCAGCCCCAGCATTTT. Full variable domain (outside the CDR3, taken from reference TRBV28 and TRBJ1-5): DVKVTQSSRYLVKRTGEKVFLECVQDMDHENMFWYRQDPGLGLRLIYFSYDVKMKEKGDIPEGYSVSREKKERFSLILESASTNQTSMYLCASSFFGEGYQPQHFGDGTRLSIL.

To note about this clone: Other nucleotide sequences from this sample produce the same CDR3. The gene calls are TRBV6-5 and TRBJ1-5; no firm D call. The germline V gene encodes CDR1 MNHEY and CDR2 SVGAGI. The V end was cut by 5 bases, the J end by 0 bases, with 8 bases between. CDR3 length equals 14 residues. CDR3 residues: CASSPIYSNQPQHF. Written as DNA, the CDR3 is TGTGCCAGCAGTCCGATTTATAGCAATCAGCCCCAGCATTTT.

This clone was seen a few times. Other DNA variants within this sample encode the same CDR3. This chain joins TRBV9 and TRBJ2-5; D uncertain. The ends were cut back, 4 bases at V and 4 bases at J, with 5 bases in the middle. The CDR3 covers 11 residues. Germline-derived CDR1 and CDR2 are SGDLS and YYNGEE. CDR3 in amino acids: CASSPGETQYF. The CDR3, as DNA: TGTGCCAGCAGCCCGGGAGAGACCCAGTACTTC.

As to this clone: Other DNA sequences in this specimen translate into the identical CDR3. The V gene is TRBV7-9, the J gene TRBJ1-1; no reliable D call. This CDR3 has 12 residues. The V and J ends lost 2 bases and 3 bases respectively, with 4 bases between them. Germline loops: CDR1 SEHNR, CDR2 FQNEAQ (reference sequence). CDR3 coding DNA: TGTGCCAGCAGCTTAAGTGACACTGAAGCTTTCTTT. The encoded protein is CASSLSDTEAFF.

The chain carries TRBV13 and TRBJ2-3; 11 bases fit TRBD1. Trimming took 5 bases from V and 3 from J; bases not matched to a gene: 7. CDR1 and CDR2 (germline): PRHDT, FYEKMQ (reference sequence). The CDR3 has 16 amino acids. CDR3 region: CASSTRTGGRTDTQYF. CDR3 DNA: TGTGCCAGCAGCACTCGGACAGGGGGCAGGACAGATACGCAGTATTTT. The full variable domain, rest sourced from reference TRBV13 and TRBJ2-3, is AAGVIQSPRHLIKEKRETATLKCYPIPRHDTVYWYQQGPGQDPQFLISFYEKMQSDKGSIPDRFSAQQFSDYHSELNMSSLELGDSALYFCASSTRTGGRTDTQYFGPGTRLTVL.

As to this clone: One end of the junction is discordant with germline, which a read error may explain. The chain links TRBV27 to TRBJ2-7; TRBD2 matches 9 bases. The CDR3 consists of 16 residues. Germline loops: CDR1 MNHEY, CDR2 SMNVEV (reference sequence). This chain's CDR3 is CASSVSSGTLSYEQYF. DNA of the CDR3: TGTGCCAGCAGTGTATCTAGCGGGACCCTATCCTACGAGCAGTACTTC.